This T cell receptor (beta chain) appears in the sequencing data of a study of cytomegalovirus exposure and HLA in healthy donors. As for the study in general: Earlier, 95 million to 130 million unique TCR beta sequences were recovered from about 200 million T cells by an analysis. Findings and caveats of the study: Serostatus for CMV was the only available immune exposure information. Because they were indistinguishable, some V segments, including TRBV6-2 and TRBV6-3, were excluded. Previous analysis showed most TCR beta V segments were productive about 87% or about 30% of the time.

On this clone itself: What it binds is not known.

PCR amplification relied on 60 Vbeta primers (plus 13 Jbeta primers). Assay used: immunoSEQ multiplex PCR; TCRdb lists only in-frame clones, some missing. In the table there are around 110,000 clones, 79% of which are singletons. V gave up 3 bases and J gave up 4 bases; unmatched junction bases: 8. Germline assignment: CDR1 SGDLS and CDR2 YYNGEE. CDR3 size: 16 residues. The source is a man aged 25-45 years in good health and CMV-seropositive. The specimen sequenced was PBMCs. The chain carries TRBV9 and TRBJ2-2; 8 bases fit TRBD2. The CDR3 loop reads CASSGTTAGATGELFF. CDR3 nucleotide sequence: TGTGCCAGCAGCGGTACAACAGCGGGGGCCACCGGGGAGCTGTTTTTT. The whole variable domain, remainder taken from reference TRBV9 and TRBJ2-2, is DSGVTQTPKHLITATGQRVTLRCSPRSGDLSVYWYQQSLDQGLQFLIQYYNGEERAKGNILERFSAQQFPDLHSELNLSSLELGDSALYFCASSGTTAGATGELFFGEGSRLTVL.